One sample yielded the 20 T cell receptor beta chains listed below, sequenced in a study of OX40 agonist ivuxolimab in advanced cancers. Profiling relied on immunoSEQ multiplex PCR, and the TCRdb table lists in-frame clones only, not all of them. The data show around 57,000 clones, more than 70% seen once. Material: CD4+ or CD8+ T cells sorted from blood, obtained in a trial of the OX40 agonist ivuxolimab. Source of these receptors: an adult with an advanced solid tumor such as melanoma, head and neck, liver or kidney cancer.

The gene calls are TRBV27 and TRBJ2-2; 9 nucleotides agree with TRBD2. The CDR3 sequence is 17 residues long. Germline-derived CDR1 and CDR2 are MNHEY and SMNVEV (reference sequence). Germline trimming cut 6 bases from V and 3 bases from J; bases unmatched to any gene: 11. The CDR3 DNA reads TGTGCCAGCAGCCTATCCCCTAGCGGGAAACACACCGGGGAGCTGTTTTTT. This codes for CASSLSPSGKHTGELFF.

The V gene is TRBV18, the J gene TRBJ2-7; no clear D. This CDR3 comprises 12 residues. Germline V gene lookup returns CDR1 KGHSH and CDR2 LQKENI. Trimming removed 3 bases from V and 6 bases from J, with 9 bases in between. Here the CDR3 reads CASSPVTREQYF. CDR3 in DNA: TGTGCCAGCTCACCGGTGACACGCGAGCAGTACTTC.

The chain's CDR3 is CARSSPRELAGEKQYF. CDR3 bases: TGTGCCAGAAGCTCCCCCCGCGAGCTAGCGGGAGAGAAGCAGTACTTC. The genes are TRBV5-3 and TRBJ2-7; 10 bases agree with TRBD2. TRBV5-3 carries the ORF label, with uncertain function. V shed 3 bases and J 8 bases; nucleotides not matched to a gene: 14. This CDR3 comprises 16 residues.

The rearrangement uses TRBV1 and TRBJ2-3; the tabulated D call, TRBD2, remains unverified against the DNA. TRBV1 is shown as a pseudogene. This CDR3 comprises 20 residues. This CDR3 is CTSSQDLAGSPSGLGNTQYF. The CDR3 nucleotides read TGCACCAGCAGCCAAGATCTAGCAGGATCCCCAAGTGGTCTCGGGAATACGCAGTATTTT.

A single count supports this clone. The CDR3 region has the DNA TGTGCCAGCTCACCAAGAACCGCTAGCGGGAGCCAAACCGGGGAGCTGTTTTTT. It specifies CASSPRTASGSQTGELFF. The chain joins TRBV18 to TRBJ2-2, with 10 positions matching TRBD2. Germline V gene lookup returns CDR1 KGHSH and CDR2 LQKENI. Trimming removed 2 bases from V and 5 bases from J; junction bases left unmatched: 11. The CDR3 spans 18 residues.

The chain links TRBV4-2 to TRBJ2-7; TRBD2 matches at 8 bases. This CDR3 region has 19 residues. V trimming: 4 bases; J trimming: 4 bases; junction bases outside the gene matches: 21. Germline loops: CDR1 LGHNA, CDR2 YNFKEQ. The CDR3 sequence is CASSRDPGGGTGGVYEQYF. As DNA, the CDR3 is TGTGCCAGCAGCCGGGACCCGGGGGGGGGAACGGGAGGTGTATACGAGCAGTACTTC.

The chain recombines TRBV27 with TRBJ2-6; a possible D gene is TRBD1 (6 bases). Looked up from germline, CDR1 is MNHEY and CDR2 is SMNVEV (reference sequence). V was pared by 4 bases and J by 4 bases, with 11 bases between. The CDR3 is 15 amino acids. The CDR3 here is CASSYREPGANVLTF. For the CDR3, the DNA is TGTGCCAGCAGTTACAGGGAGCCCGGGGCCAACGTCCTGACTTTC.

The chain carries TRBV2 and TRBJ2-5; 8 bases agree with TRBD2. V was pared by 5 bases and J by 2 bases, with 4 bases of the junction left unmatched. The CDR3 has 14 amino acids. Germline-derived CDR1 and CDR2 are SNHLY and FYNNEI. CDR3 nucleotide sequence: TGTGCCAGCAGTCGGCAGCGGGGGCAAGAGACCCAGTACTTC. Its translation: CASSRQRGQETQYF.

V gene TRBV4-2 combines with J gene TRBJ2-3; D is perhaps TRBD2 (5 bases). Germline CDR1 is LGHNA and CDR2 is YNFKEQ. The V end lost 0 bases, the J end lost 4 bases, and 17 bases lay between the germline ends. The CDR3 runs to 17 residues. The CDR3: CASSQEGSRGSADTQYF. The CDR3 DNA reads TGTGCCAGCAGCCAAGAAGGGAGTCGAGGCTCCGCAGATACGCAGTATTTT.

To note about this clone: Other DNA sequences in the same sample also yield this CDR3. The chain uses TRBV28 and TRBJ2-7, with unresolved D. Germline loops: CDR1 MDHEN, CDR2 SYDVKM. This CDR3 contains 12 residues. With 2 bases removed from V and 4 bases from J, the gap between germline ends came to 6 bases. In nucleotides, the CDR3 is TGTGCCAGCAGTTTAACGGCGTACGAGCAGTACTTC. Translating it yields CASSLTAYEQYF.

The V call is TRBV27, the J call TRBJ2-6, with D hard to call. CDR1 and CDR2 (germline): MNHEY, SMNVEV (reference sequence). This CDR3 is built from 13 residues. V shed 5 bases and J shed 2 bases, with 4 bases lying between them. The CDR3 nucleotides read TGTGCCAGCAGTAGGGCTGGGGCCAACGTCCTGACTTTC. Its protein product is CASSRAGANVLTF.

The chain combines TRBV2 with TRBJ1-5; D is ambiguous. The CDR3 has 13 residues. Per the germline V gene, CDR1 is SNHLY and CDR2 is FYNNEI. V lost 7 bases, J lost 4 bases, and 11 bases lay in between. CDR3 nucleotides: TGTGCCAGCACAGACCAATATAATCAGCCCCAGCATTTT. Protein product: CASTDQYNQPQHF.

This rearrangement joins TRBV7-8 to TRBJ1-1; D remains ambiguous. The CDR3 length is 13 residues. V was clipped by 1 base and J by 4 bases, with 7 bases between them. Germline CDR1 is SGHVS and CDR2 is FQNEAQ. DNA of the CDR3: TGTGCCAGCAGCTTAGGGTACGGCACTGAAGCTTTCTTT. This encodes CASSLGYGTEAFF.

The gene calls are TRBV11-2 and TRBJ2-3, with 8 positions matching TRBD1. V gave up 6 bases and J gave up 3 bases; unmatched junction bases: 8. This CDR3 has 15 amino acids. Germline CDR1 is SGHAT and CDR2 is FQNNGV. The CDR3 DNA reads as TGTGCCAGCAGGGGTGACAGGGGTACTACAGATACGCAGTATTTT. Its translation is CASRGDRGTTDTQYF.

J is TRBJ1-5 and V is TRBV11-3; unclear D gene. The CDR3 totals 18 residues. V lost 4 bases, J lost 0 bases, and 19 bases lay in between. Germline CDR1 is SGHNT and CDR2 is YENEEA. Here the CDR3 reads CASSSTRWQPYSNQPQHF. The CDR3 coding sequence is TGTGCCAGCAGCTCGACTCGTTGGCAGCCGTATAGCAATCAGCCCCAGCATTTT.

The sample holds one count of this clone. The rearrangement joins TRBV28 to TRBJ1-1, with D tentatively TRBD1 (6 bases). Germline V gives CDR1 MDHEN, CDR2 SYDVKM. The V and J ends lost 10 bases and 2 bases respectively, with 14 bases between them. There are 13 residues in the CDR3. The chain's CDR3 is CATDRGVNTEAFF. In DNA, the CDR3 is TGTGCCACCGATAGGGGGGTTAACACTGAAGCTTTCTTT.

The chain joins TRBV5-6 to TRBJ1-1; no definite D call. Trimming pared 0 bases from V and 4 bases from J, leaving 13 bases between. The CDR3 loop spans 15 amino acids. Germline-derived CDR1 and CDR2 are SGHDT and YYEEEE. CDR3 sequence reads: CASSLESNWGTEAFF. The CDR3 DNA reads as TGTGCCAGCAGCTTGGAATCGAACTGGGGCACTGAAGCTTTCTTT.

The V and J genes are TRBV6-6 and TRBJ1-1; D uncertain. The germline V and J ends were trimmed by 3 bases and 0 bases, with 11 bases remaining between them. Germline V lookup: CDR1 MNHNY, CDR2 SVGAGI (reference sequence). The CDR3 is 15 residues long. In DNA form, the CDR3 reads TGTGCCAGCAGTTATAGTACAGCTATGAACACTGAAGCTTTCTTT. This sequence encodes CASSYSTAMNTEAFF.

As for this clone: This sample includes further DNA sequences coding for the same CDR3. The chain recombines TRBV4-2 with TRBJ2-2, with TRBD1 matching over 10 bases. The germline V gene has CDR1 LGHNA and CDR2 YNFKEQ. The CDR3 runs to 16 residues. Trimming cost V 5 bases and J 2 bases; bases outside gene matches: 5. DNA of the CDR3: TGTGCCAGCAGCACCCGGGACAGGGGTAACACCGGGGAGCTGTTTTTT. Translating it yields CASSTRDRGNTGELFF.

The chain employs TRBV4-2 and TRBJ1-2, with D perhaps TRBD1 (6 bases). Germline loops: CDR1 LGHNA, CDR2 YNFKEQ. The CDR3 sequence is 14 residues long. Trimming stripped 6 bases from V and 6 bases from J, with 17 bases between. The DNA of the CDR3 is TGTGCCAGCAGTCCGGGGGGCCCTCGCGATGGCTACACCTTC. Its protein product is CASSPGGPRDGYTF.